The clone carrying this TCR beta chain has at least ten counts. This sample was included in a study of tumor and adjacent non-tumor tissue in lung cancer. A modified ARM-PCR protocol with three rounds of nested PCR amplified TCRbeta. In TCRdb, the multiplex PCR reads were re-called with MiXCR into one record per CDR3 protein. The repertoire holds 90,000 to 120,000 distinct CDR3 sequences, with approximately 65% as singletons. The CDR3 extends over 17 amino acids. Germline trimming cut 5 bases from V and 2 bases from J; bases unmatched to any gene: 9. This sample's RNA came from whole unsorted tissue. Distant lung tissue was collected more than 3 cm away from the tumor edge.

The sequence came from a man aged 25 to 40 with non-small cell lung cancer. The chain combines TRBV12-3 or TRBV12-4 with TRBJ2-2; 9 bases agree with TRBD1. The specimen was distant non-tumor lung tissue. The CDR3 DNA follows: TGTGCCAGCAGTCTGTGGACAGGGGTAGTTAACACCGGGGAGCTGTTTTTT. Translation: CASSLWTGVVNTGELFF.